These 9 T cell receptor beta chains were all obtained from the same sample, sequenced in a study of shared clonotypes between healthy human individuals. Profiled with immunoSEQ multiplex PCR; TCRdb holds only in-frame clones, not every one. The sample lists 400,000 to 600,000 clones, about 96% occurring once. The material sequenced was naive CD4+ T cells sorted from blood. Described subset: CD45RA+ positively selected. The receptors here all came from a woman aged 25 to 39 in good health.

CDR3 DNA sequence: TGCGCCAGCAGCCAAGGCATGGCCCGGACAGGACGCTCTGGGGCCAACGTCCTGACTTTC. Residues: CASSQGMARTGRSGANVLTF. The J gene is TRBJ2-6, the V gene TRBV4-1; 7 bases match TRBD1. CDR1 is MGHRA, CDR2 YSYEKL, per germline. This CDR3 has 20 residues. Germline trimming cut 1 base from V and 0 bases from J; bases unmatched to any gene: 12.

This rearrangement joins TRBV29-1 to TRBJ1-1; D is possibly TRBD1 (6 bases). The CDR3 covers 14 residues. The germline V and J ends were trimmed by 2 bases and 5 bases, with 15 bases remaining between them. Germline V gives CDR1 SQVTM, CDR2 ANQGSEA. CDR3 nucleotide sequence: TGCAGCGTTGAATACCGGGGGGCCGAGACTGAAGCTTTCTTT. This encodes CSVEYRGAETEAFF.

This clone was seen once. In DNA form, the CDR3 reads TGTGCCAGCAGCGCCCGCCCGGGGCGGTCCTACGAGCAGTACTTC. This codes for CASSARPGRSYEQYF. The chain couples TRBV11-2 to TRBJ2-7; D assignment may be TRBD1 or TRBD2 (5 bases each). The germline V gene has CDR1 SGHAT and CDR2 FQNNGV. The CDR3 covers 15 residues. V lost 5 bases to trimming and J lost 1 base, with 15 bases between them.

The CDR3 reads CASSPDRERGYTF. Written as DNA, the CDR3 is TGTGCCAGCTCACCGGACAGGGAACGCGGCTACACCTTC. This chain connects TRBV18 to TRBJ1-2; the match to TRBD1 covers 8 bases. This CDR3 spans 13 amino acids. Germline CDR1 is KGHSH and CDR2 is LQKENI. Losses at the gene ends were 3 bases for V and 8 bases for J; bases not matched to a gene: 5.

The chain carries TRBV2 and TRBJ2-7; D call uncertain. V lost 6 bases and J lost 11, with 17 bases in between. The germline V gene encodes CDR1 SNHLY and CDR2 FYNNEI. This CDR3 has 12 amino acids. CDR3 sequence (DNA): TGTGCCAGCAGACCCGATGAAGGGATTGAGTACTTC. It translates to CASRPDEGIEYF.

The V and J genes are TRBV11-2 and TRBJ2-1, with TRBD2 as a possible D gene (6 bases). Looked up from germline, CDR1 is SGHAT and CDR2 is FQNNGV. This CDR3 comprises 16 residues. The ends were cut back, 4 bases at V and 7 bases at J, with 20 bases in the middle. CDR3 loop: CASSSPTGTPRNEQFF. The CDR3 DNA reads TGTGCCAGCAGCTCCCCTACCGGGACTCCGAGAAATGAGCAGTTCTTC.

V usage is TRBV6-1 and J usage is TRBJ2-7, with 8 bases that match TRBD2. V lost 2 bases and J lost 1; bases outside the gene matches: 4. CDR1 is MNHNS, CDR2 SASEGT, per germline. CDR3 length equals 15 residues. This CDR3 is CASSERLAGSYEQYF. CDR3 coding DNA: TGTGCCAGCAGTGAAAGGCTAGCGGGTTCCTACGAGCAGTACTTC.

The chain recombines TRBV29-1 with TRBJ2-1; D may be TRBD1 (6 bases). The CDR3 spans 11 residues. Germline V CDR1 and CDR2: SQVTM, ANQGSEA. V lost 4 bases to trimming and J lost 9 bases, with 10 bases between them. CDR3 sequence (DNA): TGCAGCGTTGCCGGGACAAGTGAGCAGTTCTTC. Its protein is CSVAGTSEQFF.

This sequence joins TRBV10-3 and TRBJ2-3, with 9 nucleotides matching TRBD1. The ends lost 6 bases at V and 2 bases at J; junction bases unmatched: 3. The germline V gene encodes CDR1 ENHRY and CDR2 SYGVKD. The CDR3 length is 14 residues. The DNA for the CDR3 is TGTGCCATCAGGGACAGGGGTATCACAGATACGCAGTATTTT. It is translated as CAIRDRGITDTQYF.